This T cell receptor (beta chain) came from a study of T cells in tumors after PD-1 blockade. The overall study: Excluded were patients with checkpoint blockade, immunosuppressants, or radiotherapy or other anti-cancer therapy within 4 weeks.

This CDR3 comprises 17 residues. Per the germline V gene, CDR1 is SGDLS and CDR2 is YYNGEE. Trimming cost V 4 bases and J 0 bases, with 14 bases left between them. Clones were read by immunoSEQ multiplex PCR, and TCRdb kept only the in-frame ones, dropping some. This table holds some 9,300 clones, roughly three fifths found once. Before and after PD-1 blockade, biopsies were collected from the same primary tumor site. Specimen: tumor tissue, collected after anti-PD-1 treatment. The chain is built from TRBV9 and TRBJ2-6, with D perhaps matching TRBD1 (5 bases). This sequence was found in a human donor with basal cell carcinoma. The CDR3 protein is CASSLGRASSGANVLTF. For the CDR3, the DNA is TGTGCCAGCAGCTTGGGCAGGGCCAGCTCTGGGGCCAACGTCCTGACTTTC. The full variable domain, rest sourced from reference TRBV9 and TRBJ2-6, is DSGVTQTPKHLITATGQRVTLRCSPRSGDLSVYWYQQSLDQGLQFLIQYYNGEERAKGNILERFSAQQFPDLHSELNLSSLELGDSALYFCASSLGRASSGANVLTFGAGSRLTVL.